This entry lists 23 T cell receptor beta chains sequenced from one sample in a study of monozygotic twins with inflammatory bowel disease. TCRdb re-analyzed the 5' RACE reads; it lists each CDR3 protein once, without DNA. The sample table includes some 200,000 distinct CDR3 sequences. Specimen: blood. Source of these receptors: a human donor with ulcerative colitis or Crohn's disease, or a healthy co-twin of an affected twin (not recorded which).

The chain couples TRBV6-4 to TRBJ1-2. In germline, CDR1 is MRHNA, CDR2 SNTAGT. This CDR3 comprises 13 residues. The CDR3 sequence: CASSEQGGYGYTF.

The rearrangement uses TRBV4-1 and TRBJ2-3; TCRdb's D call, TRBD1, is unchecked because there is no DNA. Germline V gene lookup returns CDR1 MGHRA and CDR2 YSYEKL. CDR3 size: 14 residues. Here the CDR3 reads CASSQFPGVDTQYF.

The chain joins TRBV20-1 to TRBJ2-7. CDR1 is DFQATT, CDR2 SNEGSKA, per germline (reference sequence). The CDR3 is made up of 12 amino acids. The CDR3: CSAPDTSYEQYF.

This chain joins TRBV6-5 and TRBJ1-6; absent DNA, TCRdb's TRBD1 call cannot be checked. Germline V gene sequence: CDR1 MNHEY, CDR2 SVGAGI. CDR3 length: 19 residues. The CDR3 reads CASSYRDRGFLGRASPLHF.

The rearrangement uses TRBV5-6 and TRBJ1-3. CDR3 length: 14 amino acids. CDR1 is SGHDT, CDR2 YYEEEE, per germline. The CDR3: CASSLGNSGNTIYF.

The rearrangement joins TRBV24-1 to TRBJ2-1; with no DNA, the TCRdb D assignment of TRBD2 cannot be verified. This CDR3 spans 17 amino acids. Germline lookup yields CDR1 KGHDR and CDR2 SFDVKD. The CDR3 is CATSGLPTSGGYNEQFF.

Here the CDR3 reads CASRTGTGLLGQPQHF. This rearrangement joins TRBV12-3 or TRBV12-4 to TRBJ1-5. This CDR3 spans 16 amino acids.

V and J are TRBV7-2 and TRBJ2-1. CDR1 and CDR2 from the germline V gene are SGHTA and FQGNSA. This CDR3 is built from 15 residues. The CDR3: CASSLELSSYNEQFF.

This chain links TRBV5-1 with TRBJ2-6; TCRdb's D call of TRBD1 is untestable without DNA. Germline V gene data show CDR1 as SGHRS and CDR2 as YFSETQ. The length of the CDR3 is 18 residues. CDR3 protein: CASSFKGRPTSGANVLTF.

The rearrangement links TRBV20-1 to TRBJ1-2. The V gene's germline CDR1 is DFQATT and CDR2 SNEGSKA (reference sequence). This CDR3 spans 15 amino acids. CDR3 amino acids: CSARGLVGSSRGYTF.

This chain connects TRBV6-1 to TRBJ2-3; TCRdb outputs TRBD2, but without DNA this stays unchecked. CDR3 length: 16 amino acids. In germline, CDR1 is MNHNS, CDR2 SASEGT. The CDR3 reads CASSEGLAVGTDTQYF.

The rearrangement uses TRBV6-5 and TRBJ2-7. The CDR3 is 13 residues long. CDR1 is MNHEY, CDR2 SVGAGI, per germline. CDR3 sequence reads: CASSYDRTYEQYF.

J is TRBJ2-2 and V is TRBV7-3; TCRdb calls TRBD1, which cannot be checked without DNA. This CDR3 has 14 amino acids. Germline lookup yields CDR1 SGHTA and CDR2 FQGTGA. CDR3 region: CASRSQGAGGELFF.

The chain joins TRBV3-1 to TRBJ1-2; TCRdb picks TRBD1, but there is no DNA to check that call. CDR1 is LGHDT, CDR2 YNNKEL, per germline (reference sequence). This CDR3 region has 14 residues. CDR3 residues: CASSPPGEAYGYTF.

The gene calls are TRBV27 and TRBJ1-2; TCRdb picks TRBD1, but there is no DNA to check that call. This CDR3 comprises 16 residues. Germline values: CDR1 MNHEY, CDR2 SMNVEV (reference sequence). The CDR3 sequence is CASSPQTGIGGYGYTF.

The chain links TRBV2 to TRBJ2-3. CDR3 size: 15 residues. Germline-derived CDR1 and CDR2 are SNHLY and FYNNEI. The CDR3 loop reads CASSETLTPGGTQYF.

This chain links TRBV7-3 with TRBJ2-3; TCRdb gives TRBD1 as the D gene, but with no DNA this cannot be confirmed. Germline values: CDR1 SGHTA, CDR2 FQGTGA. This CDR3 is built from 17 residues. Here the CDR3 reads CASSLGGGITSTDTQYF.

The chain links TRBV4-2 to TRBJ1-4; TCRdb outputs TRBD1, but without DNA this stays unchecked. CDR3 length: 18 amino acids. Germline CDR1 and CDR2: LGHNA and YNFKEQ. CDR3 amino acids: CASSQDRDRLRRNEKLFF.

The chain links TRBV3-1 to TRBJ2-5. Germline loops: CDR1 LGHDT, CDR2 YNNKEL (reference sequence). The CDR3 contains 13 residues. Here the CDR3 reads CASSQYNQETQYF.

J is TRBJ2-1 and V is TRBV11-2; TCRdb gives TRBD1 as the D gene, but with no DNA this cannot be confirmed. This CDR3 contains 15 residues. Looked up from germline, CDR1 is SGHAT and CDR2 is FQNNGV. The CDR3 here is CASSLGSRVYNEQFF.

The chain is built from TRBV3-1 and TRBJ2-4; the TRBD2 assignment by TCRdb is unverifiable without DNA. Germline V gives CDR1 LGHDT, CDR2 YNNKEL (reference sequence). This CDR3 contains 15 residues. CDR3: CASSQDGAGVNIQYF.

The chain uses TRBV7-2 and TRBJ2-5; absent DNA, TCRdb's TRBD1 call cannot be checked. The CDR3 runs to 14 residues. Germline V lookup: CDR1 SGHTA, CDR2 FQGNSA. The CDR3 here is CASSLPTSGGRMDF.

This rearrangement joins TRBV2 to TRBJ1-5; the D call from TCRdb, TRBD1, cannot be confirmed without DNA. The V gene's germline CDR1 is SNHLY and CDR2 FYNNEI. The CDR3 runs to 14 residues. The CDR3 here is CASSERQENQPQHF.